This TCR beta chain was recovered during a study of control samples from healthy donors and cancer patients. Assay used: immunoSEQ multiplex PCR; TCRdb lists only in-frame clones, some missing. The sample includes 210,000 or so clones, about nine tenths of them seen just once. The CDR3 sequence is 15 residues long. Between the trimmed V and J ends, which lost 1 base and 13 bases, there was a span of 17 bases. Germline lookup yields CDR1 SGHAT and CDR2 FQNNGV. Source material: blood. This TCR came from a man aged 30 to 39 in good health. The chain joins TRBV11-2 to TRBJ1-6, with a weak D call TRBD1 (6 bases). The CDR3 sequence is CASSLALGQPSPLHF. The CDR3 nucleotides are TGTGCCAGCAGCTTAGCACTCGGACAGCCATCCCCCCTCCACTTT.